The T cell receptor (beta chain) described here comes from a study of blood T cell repertoires in COVID-19. Germline CDR1 reads GTSNPN; CDR2 reads SVGIG (reference sequence). The ends were cut back, 7 bases at V and 3 bases at J, with 18 bases in the middle. The CDR3 consists of 14 residues. Measured with immunoSEQ multiplex PCR; TCRdb has only the in-frame clones, and not every one. This table holds under 150,000 clones, approximately 88% found once. The chain carries TRBV30 and TRBJ2-5; D is perhaps TRBD2 (7 bases). This TCR was sampled from a human donor in a cohort sampled during active COVID-19. Sequencing input: peripheral blood. The CDR3: CAFGGRGGKETQYF. CDR3 bases: TGTGCCTTCGGAGGAAGGGGGGGAAAAGAGACCCAGTACTTC.